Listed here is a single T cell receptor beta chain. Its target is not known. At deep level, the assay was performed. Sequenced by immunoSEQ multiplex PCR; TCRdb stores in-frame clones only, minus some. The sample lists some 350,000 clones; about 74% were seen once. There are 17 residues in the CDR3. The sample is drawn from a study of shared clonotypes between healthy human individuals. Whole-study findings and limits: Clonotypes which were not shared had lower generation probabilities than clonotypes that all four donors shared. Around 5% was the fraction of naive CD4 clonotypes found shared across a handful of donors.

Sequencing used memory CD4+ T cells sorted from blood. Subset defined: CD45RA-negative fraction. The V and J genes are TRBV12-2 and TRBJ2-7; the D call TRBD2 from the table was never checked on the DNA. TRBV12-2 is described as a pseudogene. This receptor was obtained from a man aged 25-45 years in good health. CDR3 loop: CASRLVFLRRERNEQYF. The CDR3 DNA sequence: TGTGCAAGTCGCTTAGTGTTCCTCAGGCGGGAAAGGAACGAGCAGTACTTC.